This T cell receptor beta chain was retrieved from a study of OX40 agonist ivuxolimab in advanced cancers. Study background: Mean age around 60 years, range roughly 20 to 85; 82.7% male.

Measured with immunoSEQ multiplex PCR; TCRdb has only the in-frame clones, and not every one. The sample carries 35,000 to 40,000 clones, approximately 87% recorded once. In regard to this clone: At one end, the junction sequence differs from germline, possibly due to a read error.

This CDR3 comprises 11 residues. CDR1 and CDR2 from the germline V gene are MDHEN and SYDVKM. The specimen was CD4+ or CD8+ T cells sorted from blood, collected in a trial of the OX40 agonist ivuxolimab. The sequence was obtained from an adult with an advanced solid tumor such as melanoma, head and neck, liver or kidney cancer. V usage is TRBV28 and J usage is TRBJ1-4; D gene uncertain. As DNA, the CDR3 is TGTGCCAGCAGGGCTGCCGGGAGCACGTATTTT. Its translation: CASRAAGSTYF.